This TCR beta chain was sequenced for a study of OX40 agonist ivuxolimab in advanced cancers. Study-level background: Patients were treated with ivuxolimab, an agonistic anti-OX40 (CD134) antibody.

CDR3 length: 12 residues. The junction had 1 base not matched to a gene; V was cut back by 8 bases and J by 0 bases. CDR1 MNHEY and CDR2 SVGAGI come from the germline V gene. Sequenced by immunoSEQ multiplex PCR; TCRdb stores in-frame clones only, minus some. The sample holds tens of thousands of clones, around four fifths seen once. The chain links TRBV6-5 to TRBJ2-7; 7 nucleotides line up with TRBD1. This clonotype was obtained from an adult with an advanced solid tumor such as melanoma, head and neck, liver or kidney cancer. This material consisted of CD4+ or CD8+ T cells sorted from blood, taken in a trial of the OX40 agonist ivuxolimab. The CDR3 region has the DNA TGTGCCAGCGGGGACAGCTCCTACGAGCAGTACTTC. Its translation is CASGDSSYEQYF.